The following is a T cell receptor (beta chain) sequence with its context. The entry originates in a study of cytomegalovirus exposure and HLA in healthy donors. Use of 60 Vbeta and 13 Jbeta primers characterized the PCR. Some clones are missing from TCRdb's copy, which holds only in-frame ones; the method was immunoSEQ multiplex PCR. The sample lists approximately 130,000 clones, 75% occurring once. CDR3 length: 12 amino acids. Germline V gene sequence: CDR1 SGHVS, CDR2 FQNEAQ. Trimming stripped 5 bases from V and 4 bases from J, with 7 bases between. Sequencing was done on a sample of PBMCs. This TCR came from a man younger than 40 in good health and CMV-seronegative. This sequence joins TRBV7-8 and TRBJ2-3; D gene uncertain. The CDR3, as DNA: TGTGCCAGCAGCCTAAGAGCAGATACGCAGTATTTT. It codes for CASSLRADTQYF. The full variable domain, rest sourced from reference TRBV7-8 and TRBJ2-3, is GAGVSQSPRYKVAKRGQDVALRCDPISGHVSLFWYQQALGQGPEFLTYFQNEAQLDKSGLPSDRFFAERPEGSVSTLKIQRTQQEDSAVYLCASSLRADTQYFGPGTRLTVL.